The sequence of this T cell receptor beta chain was determined in a study of blood T cell repertoires in COVID-19. At the level of the study: In each case, the material was cDNA or gDNA derived from T cells, B-cell-depleted T cells, or PBMCs.

The CDR3 length is 12 residues. Trimming pared 5 bases from V and 10 bases from J, leaving 14 bases between. CDR1 is MNHEY, CDR2 SVGEGT, per germline. Assay: immunoSEQ multiplex PCR; the TCRdb copy retains only in-frame clones and omits some. The profile shows about 270,000 clones, 82% of them singletons. The chain links TRBV6-2 or TRBV6-3 to TRBJ1-1, with D unresolved. This clonotype originated in a woman between 18 and 29 years old with acute or convalescent COVID-19. Material for sequencing was peripheral blood. The CDR3 protein is CASSEIGSAAFF. In DNA form, the CDR3 reads TGTGCCAGCAGTGAGATCGGCAGCGCAGCTTTCTTT.